What follows is one TCR beta chain and its context. One end of the junction varies from germline; a read error may be responsible. These data originate in a study of Graves' ophthalmopathy and Graves' hyperthyroidism. The CDR3 runs 14 residues. Using RNA transcripts, the TCR beta CDR3 regions were amplified. First-round RT-PCR used HTBI primers; second-round multiplex PCR followed. MiXCR, applied by TCRdb to the multiplex PCR reads, yields one record per CDR3 protein. The table lists 650,000 to 800,000 distinct CDR3 sequences, under 50% of them singletons. The gene calls are TRBV12-3 or TRBV12-4 and TRBJ2-2, with D perhaps given as TRBD1 or TRBD2 (6 bases each). The sequence came from an adult man with Graves' ophthalmopathy. The sequenced sample was peripheral blood. In nucleotides, the CDR3 is TGTGCCAGCAGTGTCACAGGGAACACCGGGGGGCTGTTTTTT. Its translation: CASSVTGNTGGLFF.